The clone carrying this T cell receptor (beta chain) was seen a single time. Its antigen is currently unknown. The CDR3 is 15 amino acids. With 5 bases removed from V and 7 bases from J, the gap between germline ends came to 17 bases. Per the germline V gene, CDR1 is LGHNA and CDR2 is YSLEER. The source of the sample is a study of cytomegalovirus exposure and HLA in healthy donors. Study observations and caveats: Excluded: some indistinguishable V segments such as TRBV6-2 and TRBV6-3.

The PCR contained 60 Vbeta and 13 Jbeta primers. Assay used: immunoSEQ multiplex PCR; TCRdb lists only in-frame clones, some missing. The data hold over 100,000 clones, with 73% observed a single time. Healthy people donating bone marrow made up the donors. Though probably carrying unrecorded immune exposures, donors were nominally healthy at sampling. The receptor was derived from a man aged 35-49 years in good health and CMV-seronegative. The specimen was PBMCs. The genes are TRBV4-3 and TRBJ1-4; possible D gene TRBD1, 6 bases. The CDR3 coding sequence is TGCGCCAGCAGCACCGGGGGGGGGCAGAGTGAAAAACTGTTTTTT. It yields the protein CASSTGGGQSEKLFF.